The 25 T cell receptor beta chains presented below share a single source sample, sequenced in a study of blood T cell repertoires in COVID-19. Repertoires were generated with immunoSEQ multiplex PCR, while TCRdb's copy carries only in-frame clones and drops some. The profile shows around 150,000 clones, 60% to 85% of them singletons. Sequenced input: peripheral blood. The receptors here all came from a man in his sixties with acute or convalescent COVID-19.

This clone was observed a handful of times. Other DNA sequences in this sample translate to the same CDR3. This chain uses TRBV30 with TRBJ2-7, with D tentatively TRBD2 (6 bases). This CDR3 contains 14 residues. The germline CDR1 and CDR2 sequences are GTSNPN and SVGIG (reference sequence). V was pared by 0 bases and J by 0 bases, with 9 bases between. Here the CDR3 reads CAWSVPGGSYEQYF. The CDR3 region has the DNA TGTGCCTGGAGTGTACCCGGGGGCTCCTACGAGCAGTACTTC.

The chain carries TRBV19 and TRBJ2-1; 10 bases match TRBD2. Germline V gene lookup returns CDR1 LNHDA and CDR2 SQIVND (reference sequence). V trimming: 3 bases; J trimming: 6 bases; junction bases outside the gene matches: 8. This CDR3 spans 16 amino acids. This chain's CDR3 is CASSILERGGRNEQFF. Here the CDR3 DNA reads TGTGCCAGTAGTATTCTCGAGCGGGGGGGCCGCAATGAGCAGTTCTTC.

The chain is built from TRBV2 and TRBJ1-2, with D possibly matching TRBD1 (6 bases). Germline CDR1 is SNHLY and CDR2 is FYNNEI. The CDR3 runs to 13 residues. Trimming removed 5 bases from V and 6 bases from J, with 13 bases in between. The CDR3, as DNA: TGTGCCAGCAGTATAGGGGGAACCGATGGCTACACCTTC. Translation gives CASSIGGTDGYTF.

The chain employs TRBV5-1 and TRBJ2-3; 10 bases are shared with TRBD2. CDR3 length equals 15 residues. Trimming took 7 bases from V and 1 from J; bases not matched to a gene: 6. The germline V gene encodes CDR1 SGHRS and CDR2 YFSETQ. CDR3 region: CASARTSGRTDTQYF. The CDR3 region has the DNA TGCGCCAGCGCTAGGACTAGCGGACGCACAGATACGCAGTATTTT. The entire variable domain, with the rest obtained from reference TRBV5-1 and TRBJ2-3, is as follows: KAGVTQTPRYLIKTRGQQVTLSCSPISGHRSVSWYQQTPGQGLQFLFEYFSETQRNKGNFPGRFSGRQFSNSRSEMNVSTLELGDSALYLCASARTSGRTDTQYFGPGTRLTVL.

This chain connects TRBV11-2 to TRBJ1-4; unclear D gene. V was clipped by 5 bases and J by 4 bases, with 14 bases between them. Germline V gene lookup returns CDR1 SGHAT and CDR2 FQNNGV. The CDR3 runs 15 residues. The CDR3 nucleotides read TGTGCCAGCAGCCCCCGACTAAAGAATAATGAAAAACTGTTTTTT. This gives the protein CASSPRLKNNEKLFF.

The chain's CDR3 is CASSEYTSGGFTDTQYF. CDR3 bases: TGTGCCAGCAGTGAATATACTAGCGGGGGGTTCACAGATACGCAGTATTTT. The chain combines TRBV25-1 with TRBJ2-3; 12 bases map to TRBD2. From germline, CDR1 is MGHDK and CDR2 SYGVNS. The CDR3 contains 17 residues. The V gene end was trimmed by 0 bases and the J gene end by 2 bases; junction bases not matched to a gene: 3.

The V call is TRBV3-1 (or the pseudogene TRBV3-2), the J call TRBJ2-3; D not certain. The CDR3 totals 16 residues. The V end lost 0 bases, the J end lost 7 bases, and 17 bases lay between the germline ends. Germline V lookup: CDR1 LGHDT, CDR2 YNNKEL (reference sequence). Written as DNA, the CDR3 is TGTGCCAGCAGCCAAGATAGCTGGAAACCTGATAATACGCAGTATTTT. Translated: CASSQDSWKPDNTQYF.

This rearrangement joins TRBV29-1 to TRBJ2-3; TRBD2 matches 8 bases. Losses at the gene ends were 5 bases for V and 2 bases for J; bases not matched to a gene: 12. The length of the CDR3 is 16 residues. Germline assignment: CDR1 SQVTM and CDR2 ANQGSEA. CDR3 loop: CSVWVAGGLSTDTQYF. The CDR3 nucleotides read TGCAGCGTTTGGGTCGCGGGGGGCCTGTCCACAGATACGCAGTATTTT.

The chain couples TRBV4-1 to TRBJ2-1, with 7 bases lining up with TRBD2. Germline CDR1 reads MGHRA; CDR2 reads YSYEKL. The CDR3 totals 14 residues. The J segment lost 8 bases and the V segment lost 1 base, leaving 5 bases of the junction unmatched. The CDR3 sequence is CASSQGLAADEQFF. In nucleotides, the CDR3 is TGCGCCAGCAGCCAAGGACTAGCAGCAGATGAGCAGTTCTTC.

The chain links TRBV2 to TRBJ1-1; D not certain. Trimming stripped 4 bases from V and 7 bases from J, with 10 bases between. CDR1 and CDR2 (germline): SNHLY, FYNNEI. The CDR3 extends over 12 amino acids. Here the CDR3 reads CASSVTNGEAFF. As DNA, the CDR3 is TGTGCCAGCAGTGTTACTAATGGTGAAGCTTTCTTT.

The chain has TRBV10-3 and TRBJ2-7; 7 bases are shared with TRBD2. The CDR3 is made up of 13 amino acids. Germline trimming cut 10 bases from V and 2 bases from J; bases unmatched to any gene: 8. The germline gives CDR1 ENHRY, CDR2 SYGVKD. The CDR3, as DNA: TGTGCCACCGCGGGGGATAGCCCCTACGAGCAGTACTTC. Protein: CATAGDSPYEQYF.

The gene calls are TRBV5-4 and TRBJ1-3, with TRBD1 identical over 9 bases. CDR3 length: 16 amino acids. The germline V gene has CDR1 SGHNT and CDR2 YYREEE (reference sequence). V was clipped by 4 bases and J by 0 bases; unmatched bases: 5. The CDR3 DNA follows: TGTGCCAGCAGCCGGACAGGGGACGGCTCTGGAAACACCATATATTTT. Protein: CASSRTGDGSGNTIYF.

This chain connects TRBV29-1 to TRBJ1-1; tentative D call: TRBD1 (6 bases). The CDR3 runs to 12 residues. The germline CDR1 and CDR2 sequences are SQVTM and ANQGSEA. Trimming removed 7 bases at V and 1 base at J, with 10 bases between. The CDR3 spells CSGLTGNTEAFF. The CDR3, as DNA: TGCAGCGGGTTGACAGGGAACACTGAAGCTTTCTTT.

The chain recombines TRBV7-2 with TRBJ2-1, with 7 positions matching TRBD1. Germline trimming cut 5 bases from V and 8 bases from J; bases unmatched to any gene: 6. This CDR3 comprises 13 residues. In germline, CDR1 is SGHTA, CDR2 FQGNSA. The CDR3 reads CASSPGQYHEQFF. CDR3 in DNA: TGTGCCAGCAGCCCGGGACAGTACCATGAGCAGTTCTTC.

The V call is TRBV3-1 (or the pseudogene TRBV3-2), the J call TRBJ2-2; D ambiguous. The V gene's germline CDR1 is LGHDT and CDR2 YNNKEL (reference sequence). The CDR3 sequence is 12 residues long. V gave up 3 bases and J gave up 7 bases, with 6 bases separating them. The CDR3 spells CASSQTSGELFF. The CDR3 DNA reads as TGTGCCAGCAGCCAGACAAGCGGGGAGCTGTTTTTT.

The J gene is TRBJ1-1, the V gene TRBV18; 11 bases match TRBD1. Germline loops: CDR1 KGHSH, CDR2 LQKENI. Trimming removed 5 bases from V and 11 bases from J; junction bases left unmatched: 7. The CDR3 is made up of 13 amino acids. The CDR3 sequence: CASSSDRGRGAFF. As DNA, the CDR3 is TGTGCCAGCTCATCGGACAGGGGGCGCGGGGCTTTCTTT.

V usage is TRBV9 and J usage is TRBJ1-1, with D possibly being TRBD1 (6 bases). The V end was cut by 4 bases, the J end by 4 bases, with 17 bases between. CDR1 and CDR2 from the germline V gene are SGDLS and YYNGEE. The CDR3 contains 15 residues. The DNA of the CDR3 is TGTGCCAGCAGCCCCTCGTACAGGGATGCCACTGAAGCTTTCTTT. Amino acid sequence: CASSPSYRDATEAFF. The full variable domain, rest sourced from reference TRBV9 and TRBJ1-1, is DSGVTQTPKHLITATGQRVTLRCSPRSGDLSVYWYQQSLDQGLQFLIQYYNGEERAKGNILERFSAQQFPDLHSELNLSSLELGDSALYFCASSPSYRDATEAFFGQGTRLTVV.

The rearrangement joins TRBV30 to TRBJ1-1, with TRBD1 matching over 8 bases. V lost 3 bases, J lost 5 bases, and 2 bases stayed unmatched. CDR3 size: 12 residues. Germline loops: CDR1 GTSNPN, CDR2 SVGIG (reference sequence). The CDR3 DNA reads TGTGCCTGGAGACAGGGGGGGACTGAAGCTTTCTTT. This sequence encodes CAWRQGGTEAFF.

The chain recombines TRBV29-1 with TRBJ1-1; D ambiguous. In germline, CDR1 is SQVTM, CDR2 ANQGSEA. Trimming removed 5 bases at V and 2 bases at J, with 12 bases between. The CDR3 loop spans 13 amino acids. CDR3 in DNA: TGCAGCGTTTTCACGGGAGGCAACACTGAAGCTTTCTTT. Protein product: CSVFTGGNTEAFF.

The chain has TRBV24-1 and TRBJ2-1, with 7 bases fitting TRBD1. The germline V gene encodes CDR1 KGHDR and CDR2 SFDVKD. Trimming took 3 bases from V and 5 from J; bases not matched to a gene: 9. CDR3 length: 16 amino acids. CDR3 sequence reads: CATSDPGGNRNNEQFF. The DNA of the CDR3 is TGTGCCACCAGTGATCCAGGGGGAAACAGGAACAATGAGCAGTTCTTC.

The V call is TRBV4-1, the J call TRBJ1-3; D gene ambiguous. The CDR3 sequence is 16 residues long. The V and J ends lost 1 base and 0 bases respectively, with 10 bases between them. Germline loops: CDR1 MGHRA, CDR2 YSYEKL. The DNA of the CDR3 is TGCGCCAGCAGCCAAGTAGGCCGGGGCTCTGGAAACACCATATATTTT. It encodes CASSQVGRGSGNTIYF.

This clone showed up just a few times. The CDR3 bases are TGCGCCAGCAGCCAAGAAGCGCTAGCAGGAGATACGCAGTATTTT. It codes for CASSQEALAGDTQYF. The chain couples TRBV4-1 to TRBJ2-3, with a tentative D call TRBD2 (5 bases). Trimming pared 0 bases from V and 5 bases from J, leaving 12 bases between. CDR1 MGHRA and CDR2 YSYEKL come from the germline V gene. CDR3 length: 15 residues.

J is TRBJ1-2 and V is TRBV7-2; 7 bases map to TRBD1. This CDR3 is built from 14 residues. Germline V CDR1 and CDR2: SGHTA, FQGNSA. The J segment lost 4 bases and the V segment lost 4 bases, leaving 6 bases of the junction unmatched. The chain's CDR3 is CASSSKGARYGYTF. CDR3 bases: TGTGCCAGCAGCTCAAAGGGGGCACGCTATGGCTACACCTTC. Full variable domain (outside the CDR3, taken from reference TRBV7-2 and TRBJ1-2): GAGVSQSPSNKVTEKGKDVELRCDPISGHTALYWYRQSLGQGLEFLIYFQGNSAPDKSGLPSDRFSAERTGGSVSTLTIQRTQQEDSAVYLCASSSKGARYGYTFGSGTRLTVV.

The J gene is TRBJ1-4, the V gene TRBV5-8; D is possibly TRBD1 (5 bases). The CDR3 runs 15 residues. In germline, CDR1 is SGHTS, CDR2 YDEGEE. Trimming shortened V by 2 bases and J by 0 bases, and 8 bases separated the two germline ends. CDR3 nucleotide sequence: TGTGCCAGCAGCTTACAGGCTACAACTAATGAAAAACTGTTTTTT. Protein: CASSLQATTNEKLFF.

V gene TRBV25-1 combines with J gene TRBJ2-5; 7 bases match TRBD1. The V gene's germline CDR1 is MGHDK and CDR2 SYGVNS. V lost 4 bases, J lost 1 base, and 3 bases stayed unmatched. The CDR3 length is 14 residues. The CDR3 DNA follows: TGTGCCAGCAGTGCCGGGACAGCCCAAGAGACCCAGTACTTC. Translating gives CASSAGTAQETQYF.